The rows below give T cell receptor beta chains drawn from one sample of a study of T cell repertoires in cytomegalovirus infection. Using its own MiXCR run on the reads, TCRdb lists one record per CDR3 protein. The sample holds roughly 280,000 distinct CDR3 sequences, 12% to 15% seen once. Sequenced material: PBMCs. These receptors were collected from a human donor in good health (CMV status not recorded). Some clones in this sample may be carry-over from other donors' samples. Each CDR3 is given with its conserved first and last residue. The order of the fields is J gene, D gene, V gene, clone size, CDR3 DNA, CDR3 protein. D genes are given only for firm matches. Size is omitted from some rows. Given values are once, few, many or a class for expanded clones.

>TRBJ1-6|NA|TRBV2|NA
TGTGCCAGCAGTGGTGGCCGGGGCTGGGATTCACCCCTCCACTTT
CASSGGRGWDSPLHF
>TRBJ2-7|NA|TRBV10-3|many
TGTGCCATCATGGGCGGGTCGGTGGGCTACGAGCAGTACTTC
CAIMGGSVGYEQYF
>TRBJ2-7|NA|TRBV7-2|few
TGTGCCAGCAGCTTAGAGCAGCCACCCTCCTACGAGCAGTACTTC
CASSLEQPPSYEQYF
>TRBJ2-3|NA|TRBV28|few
TGTGCCAGCAGTTCAAGCTCACCAGATACGCAGTATTTT
CASSSSSPDTQYF
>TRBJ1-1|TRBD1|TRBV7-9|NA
TGTGCCAGCGCCCGACCGGGACAGCCGAACACTGAAGCTTTCTTT
CASARPGQPNTEAFF
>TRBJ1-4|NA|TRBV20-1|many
TGCAGTGCCTCGGTCGGGGGGGCCGCCCCTGAAAAACTGTTTTTT
CSASVGGAAPEKLFF
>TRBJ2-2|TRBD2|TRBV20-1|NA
TGCAGTGCCCCACGGACTAGCGGGAGGACCCTTGGGCCCGGGGAGCTGTTTTTT
CSAPRTSGRTLGPGELFF
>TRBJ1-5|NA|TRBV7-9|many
TGTGCCAGCAGTATGGGAACAGCGGGGGGTCAGCCCCAGCATTTT
CASSMGTAGGQPQHF
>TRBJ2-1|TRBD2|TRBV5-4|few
TGTGCCAGCAGCTCCGGACCTAGCGGGGGTCTCAATGAGCAGTTCTTC
CASSSGPSGGLNEQFF
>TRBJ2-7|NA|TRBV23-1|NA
TGCGCCAGCAGTGGAGTGCGAGACAGACCTAAGGAGCAGTACTTC
CASSGVRDRPKEQYF
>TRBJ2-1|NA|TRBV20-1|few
TGCAGTGCTAGAGGCATTTTCCTTCCCGGGGGCGGCCTTAATGAGCAGTTCTTC
CSARGIFLPGGGLNEQFF
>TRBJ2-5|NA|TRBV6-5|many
TGTGCCAGCAGTTACGCGGAGACCCAGTACTTC
CASSYAETQYF
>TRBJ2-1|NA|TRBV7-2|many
TGTGCCAGCAGAACCACCGGAGCTTACAATGAGCAGTTCTTC
CASRTTGAYNEQFF
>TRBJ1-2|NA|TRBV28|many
TGTGCCAGCAGTACCTCGCGTTACGGAAACTATGGCTACACCTTC
CASSTSRYGNYGYTF
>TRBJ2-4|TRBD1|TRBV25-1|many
TGTGCCAGCAGCGGATGGGGACAGGGGAAGACCAAAAACATTCAGTACTTC
CASSGWGQGKTKNIQYF
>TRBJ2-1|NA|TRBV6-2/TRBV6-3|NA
TGTGCCAGCAAACTCTTTCTAGCGAGCGATTACAATGAGCAGTTCTTC
CASKLFLASDYNEQFF
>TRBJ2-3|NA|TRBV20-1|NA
TGCAGTGCTAGAGATCCGGGCTCCGGGGGAAGCACAGATACGCAGTATTTT
CSARDPGSGGSTDTQYF
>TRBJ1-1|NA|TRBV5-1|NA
TGCGCCAGCAGCTTGGATGTGGTAGGGGCCTACACTGAAGCTTTCTTT
CASSLDVVGAYTEAFF
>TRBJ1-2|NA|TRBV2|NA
TGTGCCAGCAGTGAAACGGGTTACGGCTACACCTTC
CASSETGYGYTF
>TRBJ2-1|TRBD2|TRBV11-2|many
TGTGCCAGCAGCCTTCTAGAGAGGTGGGGGGGTTATCCCTACAATGAGCAGTTCTTC
CASSLLERWGGYPYNEQFF
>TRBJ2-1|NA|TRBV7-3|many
TGTGCCAGCAGCCGAGCCGTGGGCAGACACAATGAGCAGTTCTTC
CASSRAVGRHNEQFF
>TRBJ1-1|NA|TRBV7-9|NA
TGTGCCAGCAGTTCCGGGACATCAAACACTGAAGCTTTCTTT
CASSSGTSNTEAFF
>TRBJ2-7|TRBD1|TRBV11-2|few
TGTGCCAGCAGCTTAATAAAGGGGGCGGTCCACGAGCAGTACTTC
CASSLIKGAVHEQYF
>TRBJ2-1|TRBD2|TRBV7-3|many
TGTGCCAGCAGCTTAACTGGCCTAGCGGGGGGGCCGAGCAATGAGCAGTTCTTC
CASSLTGLAGGPSNEQFF
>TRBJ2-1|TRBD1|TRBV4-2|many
TGTGCCAGCAGCCAAGAATCAGGGGGCTCCTACAATGAGCAGTTCTTC
CASSQESGGSYNEQFF
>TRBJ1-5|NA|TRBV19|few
TGTGCCAGTAGAGGGGACTCTACAGTAAATCAGCCCCAGCATTTT
CASRGDSTVNQPQHF
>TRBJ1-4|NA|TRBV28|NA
TGTGCCAGCAGTTTAAGGAGGGAAAAACTGTTTTTT
CASSLRREKLFF
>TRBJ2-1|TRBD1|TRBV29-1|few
TGCAGCGTACCGGGACAGGGATTTGGGGCTTACAATGAGCAGTTCTTC
CSVPGQGFGAYNEQFF
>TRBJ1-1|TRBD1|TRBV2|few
TGTGCCAGCAGTATAGGGGGCGGGGGGACTGAAGCTTTCTTT
CASSIGGGGTEAFF
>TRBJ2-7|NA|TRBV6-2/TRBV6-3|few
TGTGCCAGCAGTTGGGGCCGCGAGCAGTACTTC
CASSWGREQYF
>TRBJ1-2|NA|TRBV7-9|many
TGTGCCAGCAGCAACTATGGCTACACCTTC
CASSNYGYTF
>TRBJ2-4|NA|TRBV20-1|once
TGCAGTGCTATACCAGGGTTATCGACCGGAAACATTCAGTACTTC
CSAIPGLSTGNIQYF
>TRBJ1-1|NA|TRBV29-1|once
TGCAGCGTCGGCCCGGACGTGAACACTGAAGCTTTCTTT
CSVGPDVNTEAFF
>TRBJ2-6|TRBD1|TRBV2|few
TGTGCCAGCATCGGGACAGGGAGACCTGGGGCCAACGTCCTGACTTTC
CASIGTGRPGANVLTF
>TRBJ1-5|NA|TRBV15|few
TGTGCCACCAGCAGAGAACAGGGAAGCAATCAGCCCCAGCATTTT
CATSREQGSNQPQHF
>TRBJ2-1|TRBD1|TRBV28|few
TGTGCCAGCAGTTCAGACAGGGTGGACTACAATGAGCAGTTCTTC
CASSSDRVDYNEQFF
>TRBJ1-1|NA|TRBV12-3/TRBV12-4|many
TGTGCCAGCACTTCGGTAGGTAGGGACACTGAAGCTTTCTTT
CASTSVGRDTEAFF
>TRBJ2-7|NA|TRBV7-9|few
TGTGCCAGCAGCTTAGAGGAGGGGGGTTCCGAGCAGTACTTC
CASSLEEGGSEQYF
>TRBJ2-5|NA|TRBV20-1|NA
TGCAGTGCTTTCAGAAGCCAAGAGACCCAGTACTTC
CSAFRSQETQYF
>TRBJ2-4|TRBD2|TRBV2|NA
TGTGCCAGCCGTGATGGGAGGGGCAAAAACATTCAGTACTTC
CASRDGRGKNIQYF
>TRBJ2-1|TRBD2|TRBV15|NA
TGTGCCACCAGCAGGGAAATGAGTGGGAGGGCCAGGAATGAGCAGTTCTTC
CATSREMSGRARNEQFF
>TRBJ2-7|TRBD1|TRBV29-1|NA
TGCAGCGTTGTCTCCACGCAGACACAGGGGGAAACCTACGAGCAGTACTTC
CSVVSTQTQGETYEQYF
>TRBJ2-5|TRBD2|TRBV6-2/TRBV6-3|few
TGTGCCAGCAGCCGGCCGGGAGGAAAGACCCAGTACTTC
CASSRPGGKTQYF
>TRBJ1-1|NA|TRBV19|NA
TGTGCCAGTAGTAACCAGGGGTCTTCTGAAGCTTTCTTT
CASSNQGSSEAFF
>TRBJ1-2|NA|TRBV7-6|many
TGTGCCAGCAGCCTAGACGGAGCCTATGGCTACACCTTC
CASSLDGAYGYTF